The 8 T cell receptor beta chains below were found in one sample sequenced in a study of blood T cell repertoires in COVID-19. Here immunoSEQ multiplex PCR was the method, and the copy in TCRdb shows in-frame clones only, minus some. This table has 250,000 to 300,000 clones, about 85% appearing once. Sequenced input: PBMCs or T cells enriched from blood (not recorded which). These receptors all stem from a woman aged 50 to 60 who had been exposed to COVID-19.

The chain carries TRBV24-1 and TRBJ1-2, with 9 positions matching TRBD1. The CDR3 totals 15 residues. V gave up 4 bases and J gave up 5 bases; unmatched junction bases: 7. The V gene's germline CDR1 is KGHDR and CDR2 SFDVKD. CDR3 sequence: CATSDPGQGLYGYTF. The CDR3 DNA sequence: TGTGCCACCAGTGACCCGGGACAGGGATTATATGGCTACACCTTC.

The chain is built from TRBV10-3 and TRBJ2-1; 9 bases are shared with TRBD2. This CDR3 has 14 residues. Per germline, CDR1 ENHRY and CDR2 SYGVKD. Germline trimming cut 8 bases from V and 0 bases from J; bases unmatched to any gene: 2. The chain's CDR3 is CAIASGVSYNEQFF. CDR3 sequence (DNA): TGTGCCATCGCTAGCGGGGTCTCCTACAATGAGCAGTTCTTC.

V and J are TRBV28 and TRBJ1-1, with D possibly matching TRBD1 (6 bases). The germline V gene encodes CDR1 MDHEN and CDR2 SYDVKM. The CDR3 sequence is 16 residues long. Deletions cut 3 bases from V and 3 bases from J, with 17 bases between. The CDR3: CASSFGGQEPYTEAFF. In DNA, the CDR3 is TGTGCCAGCAGTTTCGGGGGGCAGGAACCGTACACTGAAGCTTTCTTT.

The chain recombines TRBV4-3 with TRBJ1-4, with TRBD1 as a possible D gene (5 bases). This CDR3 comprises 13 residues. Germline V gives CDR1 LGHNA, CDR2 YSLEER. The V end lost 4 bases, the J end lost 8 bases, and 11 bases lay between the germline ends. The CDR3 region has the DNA TGCGCCAGCAGCCCGGGACTTTGGGAAAAACTGTTTTTT. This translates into CASSPGLWEKLFF.

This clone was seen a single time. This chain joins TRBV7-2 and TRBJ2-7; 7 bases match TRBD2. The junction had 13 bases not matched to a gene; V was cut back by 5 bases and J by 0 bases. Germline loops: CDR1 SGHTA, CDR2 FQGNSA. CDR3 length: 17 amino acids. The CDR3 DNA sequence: TGTGCCAGCAGCCAAGACGATGGGGGGGGTTTCTCCTACGAGCAGTACTTC. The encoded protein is CASSQDDGGGFSYEQYF. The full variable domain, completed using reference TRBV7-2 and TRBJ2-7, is GAGVSQSPSNKVTEKGKDVELRCDPISGHTALYWYRQSLGQGLEFLIYFQGNSAPDKSGLPSDRFSAERTGGSVSTLTIQRTQQEDSAVYLCASSQDDGGGFSYEQYFGPGTRLTVT.

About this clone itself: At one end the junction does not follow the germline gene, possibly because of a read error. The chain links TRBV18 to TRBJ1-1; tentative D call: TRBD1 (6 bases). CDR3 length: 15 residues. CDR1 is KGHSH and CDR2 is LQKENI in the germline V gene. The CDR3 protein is CASSPRGGLNTEAFF. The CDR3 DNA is TGTGCCAGCTCCCCACGAGGGGGATTGAACACTGAAGCTTTCTTT.

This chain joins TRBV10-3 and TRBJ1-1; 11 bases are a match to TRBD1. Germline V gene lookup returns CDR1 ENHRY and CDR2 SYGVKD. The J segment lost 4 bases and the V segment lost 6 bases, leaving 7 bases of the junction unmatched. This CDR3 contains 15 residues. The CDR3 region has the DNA TGTGCCATCAGGGGGGACAGGGGGTCTCTCACTGAAGCTTTCTTT. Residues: CAIRGDRGSLTEAFF.

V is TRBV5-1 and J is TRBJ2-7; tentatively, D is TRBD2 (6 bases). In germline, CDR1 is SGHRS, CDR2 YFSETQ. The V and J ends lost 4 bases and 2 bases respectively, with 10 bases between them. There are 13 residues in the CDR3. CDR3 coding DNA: TGCGCCAGCAGCCCCCGGGAGCCCTACGAGCAGTACTTC. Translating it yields CASSPREPYEQYF. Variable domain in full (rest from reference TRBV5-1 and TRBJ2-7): KAGVTQTPRYLIKTRGQQVTLSCSPISGHRSVSWYQQTPGQGLQFLFEYFSETQRNKGNFPGRFSGRQFSNSRSEMNVSTLELGDSALYLCASSPREPYEQYFGPGTRLTVT.